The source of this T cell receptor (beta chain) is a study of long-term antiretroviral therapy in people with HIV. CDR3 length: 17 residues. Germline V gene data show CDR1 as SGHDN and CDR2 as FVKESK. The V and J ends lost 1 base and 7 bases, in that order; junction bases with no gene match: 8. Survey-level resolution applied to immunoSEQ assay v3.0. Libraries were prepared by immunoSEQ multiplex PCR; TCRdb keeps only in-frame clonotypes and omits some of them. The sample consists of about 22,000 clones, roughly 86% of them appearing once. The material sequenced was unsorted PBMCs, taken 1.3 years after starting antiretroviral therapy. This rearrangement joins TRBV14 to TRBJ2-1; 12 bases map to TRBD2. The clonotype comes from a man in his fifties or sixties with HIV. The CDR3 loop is CASSQGRLAGGLNEQFF. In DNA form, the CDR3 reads TGTGCCAGCAGCCAAGGTCGGCTAGCGGGAGGGCTTAATGAGCAGTTCTTC. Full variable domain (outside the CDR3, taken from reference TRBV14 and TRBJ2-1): EAGVTQFPSHSVIEKGQTVTLRCDPISGHDNLYWYRRVMGKEIKFLLHFVKESKQDESGMPNNRFLAERTGGTYSTLKVQPAELEDSGVYFCASSQGRLAGGLNEQFFGPGTRLTVL.